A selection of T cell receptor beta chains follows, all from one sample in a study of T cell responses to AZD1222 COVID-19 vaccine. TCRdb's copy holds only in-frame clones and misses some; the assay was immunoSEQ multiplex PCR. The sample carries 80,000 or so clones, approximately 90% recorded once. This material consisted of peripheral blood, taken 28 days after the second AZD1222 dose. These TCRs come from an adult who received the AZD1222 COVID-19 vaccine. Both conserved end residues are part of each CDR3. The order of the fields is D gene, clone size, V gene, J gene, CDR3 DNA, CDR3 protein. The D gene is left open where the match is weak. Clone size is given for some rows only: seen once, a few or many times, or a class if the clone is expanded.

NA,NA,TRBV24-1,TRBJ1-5,TGTGCCACCAGTGGAGCGGGGGAGGGTGACAAACAGCCCCAGCATTTT,CATSGAGEGDKQPQHF
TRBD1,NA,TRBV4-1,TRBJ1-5,TGCGCCAGCAGCCAACAGGCCGCGACAGGGGGGCATCAGCCCCAGCATTTT,CASSQQAATGGHQPQHF
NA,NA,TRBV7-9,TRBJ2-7,TGTGCCAGCAGCCCCCTCCGCGGGCAGAACTCCTACGAGCAGTACTTC,CASSPLRGQNSYEQYF
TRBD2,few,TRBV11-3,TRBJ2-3,TGTGCCAGCAGTAGGACGGCGGGGGGGATCACAGATACGCAGTATTTT,CASSRTAGGITDTQYF
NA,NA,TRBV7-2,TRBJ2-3,TGTGCCAGCAGCATACAGGGTCGGGGGCTCACAGATACGCAGTATTTT,CASSIQGRGLTDTQYF
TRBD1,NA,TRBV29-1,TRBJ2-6,TGCAGCGTTGGATCGAGGGGTCGCTTTGCTTCGACAGGGGACTCCTCTGGGGCCAACGTCCTGACTTTC,CSVGSRGRFASTGDSSGANVLTF
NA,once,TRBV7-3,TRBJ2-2,TGTGCCAGCAGCTTAACCGTCCCCGGGGAGCTGTTTTTT,CASSLTVPGELFF
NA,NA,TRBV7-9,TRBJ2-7,TGTGCCAGCAGCTTCACCCGATCTGGACATTACGAGCAGTACTTC,CASSFTRSGHYEQYF
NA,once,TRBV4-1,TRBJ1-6,TGCGCCAGCAGCCAAGGGAGGCAGGGCGAGAAGAATTCACCCCTCCACTTT,CASSQGRQGEKNSPLHF
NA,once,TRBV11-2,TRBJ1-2,TGTGCCAGCAGCCCTGAAAGTTTC,CASSPESF